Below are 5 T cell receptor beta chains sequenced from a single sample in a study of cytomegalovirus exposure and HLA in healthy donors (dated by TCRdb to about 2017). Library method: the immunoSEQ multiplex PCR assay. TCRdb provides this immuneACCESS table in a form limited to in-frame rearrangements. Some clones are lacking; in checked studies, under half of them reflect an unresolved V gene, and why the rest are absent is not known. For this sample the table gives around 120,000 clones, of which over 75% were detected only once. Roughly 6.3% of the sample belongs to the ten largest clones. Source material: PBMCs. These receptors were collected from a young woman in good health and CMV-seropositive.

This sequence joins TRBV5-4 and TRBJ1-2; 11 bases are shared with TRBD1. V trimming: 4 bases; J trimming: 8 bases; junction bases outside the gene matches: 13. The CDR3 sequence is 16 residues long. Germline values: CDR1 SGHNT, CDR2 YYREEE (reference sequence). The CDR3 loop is CASSNDLDRGRGGYTF. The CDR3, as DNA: TGTGCCAGCAGCAATGACCTGGACAGGGGGCGGGGAGGCTACACCTTC.

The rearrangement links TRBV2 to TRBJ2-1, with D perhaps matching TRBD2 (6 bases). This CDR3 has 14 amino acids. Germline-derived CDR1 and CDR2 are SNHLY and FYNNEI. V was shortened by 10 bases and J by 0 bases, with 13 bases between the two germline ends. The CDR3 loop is CATRDSSSYNEQFF. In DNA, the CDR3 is TGTGCCACCCGGGACTCGAGCTCCTACAATGAGCAGTTCTTC.

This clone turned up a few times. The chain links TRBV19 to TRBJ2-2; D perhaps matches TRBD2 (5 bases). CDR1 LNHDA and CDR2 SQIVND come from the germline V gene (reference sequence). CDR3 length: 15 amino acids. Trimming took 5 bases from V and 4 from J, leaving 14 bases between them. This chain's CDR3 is CASSRGFSGTGELFF. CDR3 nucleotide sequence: TGTGCCAGTAGTCGGGGATTCAGTGGCACCGGGGAGCTGTTTTTT. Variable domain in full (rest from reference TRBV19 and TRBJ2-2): DGGITQSPKYLFRKEGQNVTLSCEQNLNHDAMYWYRQDPGQGLRLIYYSQIVNDFQKGDIAEGYSVSREKKESFPLTVTSAQKNPTAFYLCASSRGFSGTGELFFGEGSRLTVL.

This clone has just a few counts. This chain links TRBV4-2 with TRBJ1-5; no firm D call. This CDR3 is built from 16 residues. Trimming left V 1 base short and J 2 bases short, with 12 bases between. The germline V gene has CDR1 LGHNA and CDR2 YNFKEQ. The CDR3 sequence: CASSQAGRVGNQPQHF. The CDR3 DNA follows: TGTGCCAGCAGCCAAGCTGGTCGGGTGGGCAATCAGCCCCAGCATTTT.

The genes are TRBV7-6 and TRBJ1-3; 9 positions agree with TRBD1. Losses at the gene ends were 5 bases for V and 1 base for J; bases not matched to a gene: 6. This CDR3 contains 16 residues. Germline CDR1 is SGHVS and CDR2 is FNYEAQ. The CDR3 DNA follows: TGTGCCAGCAGCGCCGGGACAGGGCTTTCTGGAAACACCATATATTTT. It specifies CASSAGTGLSGNTIYF.